This TCR beta chain is drawn from a study of identifying expanded T cells in peripheral blood. Broader study findings: Over approximately two and four weeks, about 15 and 19 clones changed, versus roughly 1.1 between replicates. Variance in clone template counts between roughly two-week samples significantly increased with total template count across all healthy donors.

No infections or other immune events were documented during collection. Remarks on this clone: The target antigen is unknown.

There are 16 residues in the CDR3. Germline CDR1 ENHRY, CDR2 SYGVKD. The V and J ends lost 0 bases and 3 bases, in that order; junction bases with no gene match: 5. Profiling relied on immunoSEQ multiplex PCR, and the TCRdb table lists in-frame clones only, not all of them. The sample yields around 100,000 clones, 80% to 90% seen once. The sequencing input was blood. The V call is TRBV10-3, the J call TRBJ2-1; 7 bases fit TRBD2. The origin of this receptor is a person between 18 and 75 years old in good health. CDR3 sequence reads: CAISESFGTNYNEQFF. In DNA form, the CDR3 reads TGTGCCATCAGTGAGTCTTTTGGGACTAACTACAATGAGCAGTTCTTC.